This T cell receptor (beta chain) emerged from a study of vaccination effects on CD4 cells after COVID-19. The germline V and J ends were trimmed by 11 bases and 5 bases, with 13 bases remaining between them. Germline loops: CDR1 LNHDA, CDR2 SQIVND (reference sequence). The CDR3 length is 13 residues. With roughly 9 days of culture completed, CD4+ T cells were isolated. Participants completed two doses of the BNT162b2 or mRNA-1273 vaccine. Details on this clone: Its target is not known.

The assay was immunoSEQ multiplex PCR, and TCRdb's table has in-frame clones only and misses some. The sample consists of 35,000 to 55,000 clones, approximately 70% of them appearing once. The chain couples TRBV19 to TRBJ1-6; tentative D call: TRBD1 (5 bases). Sequencing used CD4+ T cells from PBMCs cultured without peptide, obtained after COVID-19 vaccination. The source is a human donor who received a COVID-19 vaccine. CDR3 in amino acids: CACRAVDNSPLHF. DNA of the CDR3: TGTGCCTGCAGGGCAGTCGATAATTCACCCCTCCACTTT.